The clone carrying this T cell receptor beta chain has more than one count but fewer than ten. Its specificity is not known. These data come from a study of T-cell reconstitution after alpha-beta-depleted transplantation in children. Points from the study as a whole: Reports say that about two months after transplant, the alpha-beta T cells came out of several hundred graft clones that had expanded. T-cell numbers and diversity one year post-transplant derived largely from freshly generated T cells.

For TCRbeta, the library was prepared with unique molecular identifiers. TCRdb independently ran MiXCR on the PCR reads; one entry per CDR3 protein. The data hold around 800,000 distinct CDR3 sequences, with roughly 16% observed a single time. This CDR3 comprises 13 residues. V lost 3 bases, J lost 14 bases, and 19 bases lay in between. This receptor was obtained from a male patient younger than 18 who had a stem cell transplant for acute lymphoblastic leukemia, so the T cells may come from the graft donor. The chain joins TRBV12-3 or TRBV12-4 to TRBJ2-5, with TRBD1 as a possible D gene (8 bases). The specimen comprised PBMCs, mostly from graft donor cells, sampled 360 days after TCRalphabeta/CD19-depleted stem cell transplant. The CDR3 region is CASSFGRTGRVYF. DNA of the CDR3: TGTGCCAGCAGTTTCGGGAGGACAGGGAGGGTTTACTTC.